The 12 T cell receptor beta chains below were found in one sample sequenced in a study of T cells in localized non-small cell lung cancer. This table comes from immunoSEQ multiplex PCR, and its TCRdb copy is limited to in-frame clones, with some not included. Among some 49,000 clones listed, approximately 80% were seen once. The sample was peripheral blood mononuclear cells, taken before any cancer treatment. The receptors were gathered from a man between 40 and 69 years old with stage III lung adenocarcinoma.

The rearrangement uses TRBV30 and TRBJ2-1; no clear D gene. Per germline, CDR1 GTSNPN and CDR2 SVGIG (reference sequence). V was trimmed by 3 bases and J by 0 bases, leaving 9 bases between them. The CDR3 runs to 14 residues. CDR3 nucleotides: TGTGCCTGGAGCCGAGGCGGCTCCTACAATGAGCAGTTCTTC. Protein: CAWSRGGSYNEQFF.

This clone appeared a single time. The chain uses TRBV7-6 and TRBJ2-7, with D tentatively TRBD2 (5 bases). This CDR3 contains 13 residues. The ends were cut back, 1 base at V and 2 bases at J, with 6 bases in the middle. CDR1 SGHVS and CDR2 FNYEAQ come from the germline V gene. The CDR3 sequence is CASSLGRTYEQYF. The DNA of the CDR3 is TGTGCCAGCAGCTTAGGGAGGACCTACGAGCAGTACTTC.

The J gene is TRBJ1-3, the V gene TRBV25-1, with TRBD1 matching 8 bases. The J call may be incorrect, as the DNA end agrees better with TRBJ2-2. The CDR3 contains 16 residues. Germline CDR1 and CDR2: MGHDK and SYGVNS. CDR3 nucleotide sequence: TGTGCCAGCAGTGATAAGGGGACAGGTAGCACCGGGGAGCTGTTTTTT. It is translated as CASSDKGTGSTGELFF.

A few counts support this clone. V is TRBV5-1 and J is TRBJ2-6, with 10 bases fitting TRBD1. Germline loops: CDR1 SGHRS, CDR2 YFSETQ. This CDR3 comprises 16 residues. The trim removed 3 bases at V and 3 bases at J, leaving 3 bases unmatched. CDR3 loop: CASSWTGGGGANVLTF. In DNA, the CDR3 is TGCGCCAGCAGCTGGACAGGGGGAGGTGGGGCCAACGTCCTGACTTTC.

As concerns this clone: The same CDR3 arises from other DNA sequences in this sample as well. The chain joins TRBV2 to TRBJ1-5, with 11 bases identical to TRBD1. Germline V gene data show CDR1 as SNHLY and CDR2 as FYNNEI. This CDR3 spans 16 amino acids. V lost 5 bases to trimming and J lost 6 bases; unmatched junction nucleotides: 9. The CDR3 region is CASSRDRGTNGQPQHF. In DNA form, the CDR3 reads TGTGCCAGCAGTAGGGACAGGGGGACGAACGGTCAGCCCCAGCATTTT.

This clone was observed a few times. The gene calls are TRBV4-1 and TRBJ1-1; TRBD1 might be the D (5 bases). Per germline, CDR1 MGHRA and CDR2 YSYEKL. V lost 0 bases and J 4 bases, leaving 12 bases between the germline ends. CDR3 length: 15 amino acids. CDR3 amino acids: CASSQDKRQRTEAFF. The CDR3 nucleotides read TGCGCCAGCAGCCAAGATAAGCGACAGCGCACTGAAGCTTTCTTT.

This chain links TRBV9 with TRBJ2-2; a weak D match, TRBD2 (6 bases). Germline V gene lookup returns CDR1 SGDLS and CDR2 YYNGEE. This CDR3 comprises 13 residues. V lost 0 bases to trimming and J lost 6 bases, with 6 bases between them. This CDR3 reads CASSVERAGELFF. CDR3 sequence (DNA): TGTGCCAGCAGCGTAGAGCGGGCCGGGGAGCTGTTTTTT.

V and J are TRBV27 and TRBJ2-1, with D uncertain. The CDR3 sequence is 13 residues long. Germline CDR1 is MNHEY and CDR2 is SMNVEV (reference sequence). V was trimmed by 5 bases and J by 0 bases, leaving 5 bases between them. The CDR3 DNA sequence: TGTGCCAGCAGTCAGAGCTCCTACAATGAGCAGTTCTTC. Translation gives CASSQSSYNEQFF.

The rearrangement uses TRBV19 and TRBJ2-1; TRBD1 or TRBD2 may be the D gene (5 bases each). CDR1 LNHDA and CDR2 SQIVND come from the germline V gene (reference sequence). V lost 9 bases, J lost 8 bases, and 17 bases lay in between. The CDR3 has 13 residues. Here the CDR3 reads CARNMGVGDEQFF. CDR3 in DNA: TGTGCCAGGAACATGGGAGTGGGGGATGAGCAGTTCTTC.

The V and J genes are TRBV27 and TRBJ2-7; TRBD1 might be the D (6 bases). Trimming stripped 4 bases from V and 3 bases from J, with 10 bases between. This CDR3 region has 13 residues. Germline V gene lookup returns CDR1 MNHEY and CDR2 SMNVEV (reference sequence). The CDR3 DNA reads as TGTGCCAGCAGTTCTCAGGGGTACTACGAGCAGTACTTC. This sequence encodes CASSSQGYYEQYF.

There are a few counts of this clone. The chain joins TRBV30 to TRBJ2-7; a possible D gene is TRBD1 (5 bases). The CDR3 contains 14 residues. Germline values: CDR1 GTSNPN, CDR2 SVGIG (reference sequence). V lost 8 bases and J 1 base, leaving 18 bases between the germline ends. CDR3 DNA: TGTGCCGCCGGCGGCAGCGACAGTTCCTACGAGCAGTACTTC. Protein: CAAGGSDSSYEQYF. Drawing the rest from reference TRBV30 and TRBJ2-7, the complete variable domain is SQTIHQWPATLVQPVGSPLSLECTVEGTSNPNLYWYRQAAGRGLQLLFYSVGIGQISSEVPQNLSASRPQDRQFILSSKKLLLSDSGFYLCAAGGSDSSYEQYFGPGTRLTVT.

This sequence joins TRBV30 and TRBJ2-7; maybe TRBD1 (6 bases). V lost 4 bases, J lost 3 bases, and 16 bases lay in between. CDR3 size: 14 residues. Germline CDR1 reads GTSNPN; CDR2 reads SVGIG (reference sequence). In nucleotides, the CDR3 is TGTGCCTGGACCCCTGAGGGGGTCCTCTACGAGCAGTACTTC. As protein: CAWTPEGVLYEQYF.